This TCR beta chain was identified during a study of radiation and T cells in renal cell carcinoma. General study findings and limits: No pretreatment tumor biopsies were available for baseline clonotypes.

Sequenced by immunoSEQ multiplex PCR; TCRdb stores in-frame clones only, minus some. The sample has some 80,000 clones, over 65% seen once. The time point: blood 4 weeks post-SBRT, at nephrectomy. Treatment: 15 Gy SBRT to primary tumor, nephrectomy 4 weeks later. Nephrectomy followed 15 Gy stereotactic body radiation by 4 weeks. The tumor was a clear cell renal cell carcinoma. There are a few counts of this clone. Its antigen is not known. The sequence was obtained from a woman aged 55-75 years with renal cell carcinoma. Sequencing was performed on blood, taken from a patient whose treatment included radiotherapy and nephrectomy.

This chain's CDR3 is CASRGQTNTEAFF. The CDR3 DNA follows: TGTGCCAGCAGGGGACAGACAAACACTGAAGCTTTCTTT. The chain couples TRBV6-5 to TRBJ1-1; TRBD1 matches at 7 bases. V dropped 6 bases and J dropped 2; count of bases not matched to a gene: 3. The germline V gene encodes CDR1 MNHEY and CDR2 SVGAGI. The CDR3 contains 13 residues.